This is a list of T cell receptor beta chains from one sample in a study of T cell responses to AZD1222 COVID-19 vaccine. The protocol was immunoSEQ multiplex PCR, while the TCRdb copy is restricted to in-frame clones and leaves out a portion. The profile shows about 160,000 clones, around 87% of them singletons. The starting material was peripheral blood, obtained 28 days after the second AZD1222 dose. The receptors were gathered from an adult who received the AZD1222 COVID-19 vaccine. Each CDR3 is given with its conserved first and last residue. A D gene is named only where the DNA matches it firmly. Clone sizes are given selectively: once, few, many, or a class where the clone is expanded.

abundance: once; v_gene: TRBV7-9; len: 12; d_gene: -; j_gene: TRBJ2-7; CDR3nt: TGTGCCAGCAGCTTAACGTCGGGAGAGCAGTACTTC; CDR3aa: CASSLTSGEQYF
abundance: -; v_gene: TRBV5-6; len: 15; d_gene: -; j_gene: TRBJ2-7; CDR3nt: TGTGCCAGCAGCTTGGTATTGCGGGCAGCCTACGAGCAGTACTTC; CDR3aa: CASSLVLRAAYEQYF
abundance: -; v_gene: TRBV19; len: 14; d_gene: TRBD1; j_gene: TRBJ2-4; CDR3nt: TGTGCCAGTAACCGCGGGACAGGGGGCAACATTCAGTACTTC; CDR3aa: CASNRGTGGNIQYF
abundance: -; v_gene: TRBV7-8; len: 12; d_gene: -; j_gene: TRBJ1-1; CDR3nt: TGTGCCAGCAGCTCCGGGTGGACTGAAGCTTTCTTT; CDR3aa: CASSSGWTEAFF
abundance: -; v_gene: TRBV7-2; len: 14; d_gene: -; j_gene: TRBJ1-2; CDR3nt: TGTGCCAGCAGCTTAGACAGGGAGAACTATGGCTACACCTTC; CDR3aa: CASSLDRENYGYTF
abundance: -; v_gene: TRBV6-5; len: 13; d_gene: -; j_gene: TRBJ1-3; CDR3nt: TGTGCCAGCGTAGGAGGGACTGGAAACACCATATATTTT; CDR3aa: CASVGGTGNTIYF
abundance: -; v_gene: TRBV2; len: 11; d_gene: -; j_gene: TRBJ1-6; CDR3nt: TGTGCCAGCAGTGAGGATCTGACCCTCCACTTT; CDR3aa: CASSEDLTLHF
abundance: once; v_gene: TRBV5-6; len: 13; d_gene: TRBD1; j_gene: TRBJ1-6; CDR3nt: TGTGCCAGCAGCAGCGGGACAGATTCACCCCTCCACTTT; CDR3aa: CASSSGTDSPLHF
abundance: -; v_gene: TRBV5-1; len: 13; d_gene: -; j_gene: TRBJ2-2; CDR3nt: TGCGCCAGCAGCTTGGACGACACCGGGGAGCTGTTTTTT; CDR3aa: CASSLDDTGELFF
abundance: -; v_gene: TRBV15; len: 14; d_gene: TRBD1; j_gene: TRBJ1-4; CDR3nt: TGTGCCACCAGCCCCCGGGACAGTGCTGAAAAACTGTTTTTT; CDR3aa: CATSPRDSAEKLFF
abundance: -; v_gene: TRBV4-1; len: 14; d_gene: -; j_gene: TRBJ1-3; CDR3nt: TGCGCCAGCAGCCGTGGGACGGAAGGAAACACCATATATTTT; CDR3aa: CASSRGTEGNTIYF
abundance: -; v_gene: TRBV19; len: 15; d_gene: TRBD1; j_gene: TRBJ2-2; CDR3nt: TGTGCCAGCCAATATTTACAGGGGGGAAGCGGGGAGCTGTTTTTT; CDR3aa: CASQYLQGGSGELFF
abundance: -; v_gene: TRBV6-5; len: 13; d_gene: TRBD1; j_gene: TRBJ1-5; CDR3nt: TGTGCCAGCAGGACAGGGGCAAATCAGCCCCAGCATTTT; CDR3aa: CASRTGANQPQHF
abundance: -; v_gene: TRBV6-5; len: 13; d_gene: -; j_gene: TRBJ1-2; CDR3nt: TGTGCCAGCAGTTACACTTCAGGGACTCCTGATACCTTC; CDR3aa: CASSYTSGTPDTF
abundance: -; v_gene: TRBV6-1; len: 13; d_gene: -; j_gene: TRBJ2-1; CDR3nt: TGTGCCAGCAGTGAAGAGTGGAGGAATGAGCAGTTCTTC; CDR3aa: CASSEEWRNEQFF
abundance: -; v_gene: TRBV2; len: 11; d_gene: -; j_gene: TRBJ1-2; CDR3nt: TGTGCCAGCAGTCCTAACTATGGCTACACCTTC; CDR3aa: CASSPNYGYTF
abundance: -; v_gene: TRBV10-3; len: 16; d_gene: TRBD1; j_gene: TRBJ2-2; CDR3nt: TGTGCCATCAGTGAGCTTGGGACAGGGGGTACCGGGGAGCTGTTTTTT; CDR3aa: CAISELGTGGTGELFF
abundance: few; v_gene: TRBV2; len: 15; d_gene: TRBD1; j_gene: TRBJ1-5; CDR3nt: TGTGCCAGCCGGTTTTCACAGGGGGCTTTTCAGCCCCAGCATTTT; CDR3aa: CASRFSQGAFQPQHF
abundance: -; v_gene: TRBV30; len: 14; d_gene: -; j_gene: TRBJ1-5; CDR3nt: TGTGCCTGGAGTCCACCGCAGCGGGGTCAGCCCCAGCATTTT; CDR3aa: CAWSPPQRGQPQHF
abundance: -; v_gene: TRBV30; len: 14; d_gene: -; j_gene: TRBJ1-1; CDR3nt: TGTGCGTGTATACCGGGACACCCGAACACTGAAGCTTTCTTT; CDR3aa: CACIPGHPNTEAFF
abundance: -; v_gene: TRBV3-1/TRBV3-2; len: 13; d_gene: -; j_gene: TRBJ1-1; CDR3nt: TGTGCCAGCAGTCCAATAAACAGGGCTGAAGCTTTCTTT; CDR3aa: CASSPINRAEAFF
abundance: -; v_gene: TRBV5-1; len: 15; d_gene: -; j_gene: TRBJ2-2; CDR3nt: TGCGCCAGCAGTATTGGACAGCAAAACACCGGGGAGCTGTTTTTT; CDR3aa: CASSIGQQNTGELFF
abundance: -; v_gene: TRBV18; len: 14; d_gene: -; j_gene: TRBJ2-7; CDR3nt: TGTGCCAGCTCACCGAACCGCGATTCCTACGAGCAGTACTTC; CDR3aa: CASSPNRDSYEQYF
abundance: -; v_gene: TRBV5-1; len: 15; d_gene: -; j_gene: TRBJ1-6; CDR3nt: TGCGCCAGCAGCTTGGGGATTGGGATGAATTCACCCCTCCACTTT; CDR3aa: CASSLGIGMNSPLHF
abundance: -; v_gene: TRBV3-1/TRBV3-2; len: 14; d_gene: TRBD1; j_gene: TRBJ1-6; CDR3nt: TGTGCCAGCAGCCAGGGACAGGGGACTTCACCCCTCCACTTT; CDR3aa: CASSQGQGTSPLHF
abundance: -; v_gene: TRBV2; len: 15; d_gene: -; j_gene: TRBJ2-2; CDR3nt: TGTGCCAGCAGTGTGGTGGGCGCGGGCACCGGGGAGCTGTTTTTT; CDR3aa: CASSVVGAGTGELFF
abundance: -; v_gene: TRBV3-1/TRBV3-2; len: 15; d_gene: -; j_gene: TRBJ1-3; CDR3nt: TGTGCCAGCAGCCAAGGAGGGGGGTCCGGAAACACCATATATTTT; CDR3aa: CASSQGGGSGNTIYF
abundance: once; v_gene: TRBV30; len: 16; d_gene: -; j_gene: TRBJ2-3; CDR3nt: TGTGCCTGGAGTGATGGGACCACACTATCCTCAGATACGCAGTATTTT; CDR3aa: CAWSDGTTLSSDTQYF
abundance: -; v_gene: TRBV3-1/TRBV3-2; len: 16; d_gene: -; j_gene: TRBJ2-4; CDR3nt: TGTGCCAGCAGCCAAGATCGAGCGATCCTTTCAGGCATTCAGTACTTC; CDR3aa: CASSQDRAILSGIQYF
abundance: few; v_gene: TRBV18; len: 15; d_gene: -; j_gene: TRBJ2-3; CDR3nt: TGTGCCAGCTCACCTCATGGGGGGCCCGGAGATACGCAGTATTTT; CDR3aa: CASSPHGGPGDTQYF
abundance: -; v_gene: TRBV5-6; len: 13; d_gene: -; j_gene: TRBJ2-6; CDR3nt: TGTGCCAGCAGCTTGGCCAGGGCCAACGTCCTGACTTTC; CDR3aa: CASSLARANVLTF
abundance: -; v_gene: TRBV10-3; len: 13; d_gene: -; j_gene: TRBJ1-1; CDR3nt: TGTGCCATCACGGCAGGAAAGAACACTGAAGCTTTCTTT; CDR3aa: CAITAGKNTEAFF
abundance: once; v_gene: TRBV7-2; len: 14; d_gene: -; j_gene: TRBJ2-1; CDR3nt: TGTGCCAGCATCGCGGGGGCATCCTACAATGAGCAGTTCTTC; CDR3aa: CASIAGASYNEQFF
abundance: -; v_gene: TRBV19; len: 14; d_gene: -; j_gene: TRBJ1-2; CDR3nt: TGTGCCAGTAGTATCCGAGGGTCTTACTATGGCTACACCTTC; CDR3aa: CASSIRGSYYGYTF
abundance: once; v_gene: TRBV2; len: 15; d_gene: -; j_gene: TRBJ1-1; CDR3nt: TGTGCCAGCAATCTTCGGAGGGGAGGGAACACTGAAGCTTTCTTT; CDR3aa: CASNLRRGGNTEAFF
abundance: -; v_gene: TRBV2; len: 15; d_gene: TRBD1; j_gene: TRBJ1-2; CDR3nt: TGTGCCAGCTCACAAGGACCGGGACAGGCCTATGGCTACACCTTC; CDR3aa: CASSQGPGQAYGYTF
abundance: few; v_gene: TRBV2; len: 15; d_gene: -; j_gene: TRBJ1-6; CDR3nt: TGTGCCAGCAGGGAACTGGACGGTTATAATTCACCCCTCCACTTT; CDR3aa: CASRELDGYNSPLHF
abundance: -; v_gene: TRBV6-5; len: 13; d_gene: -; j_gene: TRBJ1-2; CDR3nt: TGTGCCAGCAGTTACAACACATACAGAGGCTACACCTTC; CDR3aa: CASSYNTYRGYTF
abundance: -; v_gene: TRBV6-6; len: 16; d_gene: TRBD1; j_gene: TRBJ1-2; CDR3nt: TGTGCCAGCAGTTACGCGTTAGACGGGACAGCATATGGCTACACCTTC; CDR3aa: CASSYALDGTAYGYTF
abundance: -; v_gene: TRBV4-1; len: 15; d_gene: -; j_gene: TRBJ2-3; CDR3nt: TGCGCCAGCAGCCAACTCAGGGCTAGCACAGATACGCAGTATTTT; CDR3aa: CASSQLRASTDTQYF
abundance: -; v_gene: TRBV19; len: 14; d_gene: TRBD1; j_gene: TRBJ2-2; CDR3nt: TGTGCCAGTAAGGACAGGGGTGGGTCCGGGGAGCTGTTTTTT; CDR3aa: CASKDRGGSGELFF
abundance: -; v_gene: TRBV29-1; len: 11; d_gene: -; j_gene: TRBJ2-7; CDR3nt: TGCAGCGTCCAGACAGCCGTCCAGGAGTACTTC; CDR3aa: CSVQTAVQEYF
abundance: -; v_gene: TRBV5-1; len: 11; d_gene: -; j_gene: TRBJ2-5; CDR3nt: TGCGCCAGCCACGCCGGAGAGACCCAGTACTTC; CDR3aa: CASHAGETQYF
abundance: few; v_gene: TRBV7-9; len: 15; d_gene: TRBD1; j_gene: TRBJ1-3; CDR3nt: TGTGCCAGCAGCTTTAGACAGGGCTCTGGAAACACCATATATTTT; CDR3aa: CASSFRQGSGNTIYF
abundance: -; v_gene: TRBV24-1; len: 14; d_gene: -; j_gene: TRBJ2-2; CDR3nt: TGTGCCACCAGTGTGCTTCTCCAATTGGGGGAGCTGTTTTTT; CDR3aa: CATSVLLQLGELFF
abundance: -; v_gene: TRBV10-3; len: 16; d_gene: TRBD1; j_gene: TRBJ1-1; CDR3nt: TGTGCCATCAGTGTTAGGACAGGGGGCGTAGACACTGAAGCTTTCTTT; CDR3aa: CAISVRTGGVDTEAFF
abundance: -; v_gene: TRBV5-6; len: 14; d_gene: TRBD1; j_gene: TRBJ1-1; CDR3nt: TGTGCCAGCAGCCTCGGACAGGGGATCACTGAAGCTTTCTTT; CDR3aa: CASSLGQGITEAFF
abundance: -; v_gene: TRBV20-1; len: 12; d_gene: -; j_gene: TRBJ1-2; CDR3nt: TGCAGTGCTACTGACAGGAACTATGGCTACACCTTC; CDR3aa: CSATDRNYGYTF
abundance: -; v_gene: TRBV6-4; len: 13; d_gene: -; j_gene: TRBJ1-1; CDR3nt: TGTGCCAGCAGTGATAACCTGGGCACTGAAGCTTTCTTT; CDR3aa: CASSDNLGTEAFF
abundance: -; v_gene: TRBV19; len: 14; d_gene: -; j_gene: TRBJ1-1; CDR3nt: TGTGCCAGTAGTATCAACTCTTTGAACACTGAAGCTTTCTTT; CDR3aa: CASSINSLNTEAFF
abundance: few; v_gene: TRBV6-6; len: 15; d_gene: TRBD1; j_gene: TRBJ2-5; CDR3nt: TGTGCCGCTAATTTCGGGACAGGACTGAAAGAGACCCAGTACTTC; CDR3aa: CAANFGTGLKETQYF
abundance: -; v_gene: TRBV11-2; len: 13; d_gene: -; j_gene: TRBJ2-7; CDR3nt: TGTGCCACCCAAAAGACAGGTCCTTACGAGCAGTACTTC; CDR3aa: CATQKTGPYEQYF
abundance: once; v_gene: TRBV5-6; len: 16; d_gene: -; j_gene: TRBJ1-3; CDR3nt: TGTGCCAGCAGCCTACGGGCCCTCGACTCTGGAAACACCATATATTTT; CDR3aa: CASSLRALDSGNTIYF
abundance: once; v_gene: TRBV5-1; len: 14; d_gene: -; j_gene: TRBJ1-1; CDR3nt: TGCGCCAGCAGCCAGACAGGAGGAGGGACTGAAGCTTTCTTT; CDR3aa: CASSQTGGGTEAFF
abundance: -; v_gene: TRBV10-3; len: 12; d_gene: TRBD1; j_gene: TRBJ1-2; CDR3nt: TGTGCCATCAGTCGGACAGGTTCTGGCTACACCTTC; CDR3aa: CAISRTGSGYTF
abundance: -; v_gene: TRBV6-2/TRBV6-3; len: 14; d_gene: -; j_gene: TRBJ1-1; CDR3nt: TGTGCCAGCAGTTACACTGAGAAGGGGACTGAAGCTTTCTTT; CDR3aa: CASSYTEKGTEAFF
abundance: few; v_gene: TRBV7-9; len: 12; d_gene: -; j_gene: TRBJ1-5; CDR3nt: TGTGCCAGCAGCTCCGGTGAGCAGCCCCAGCATTTT; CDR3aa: CASSSGEQPQHF